Below are 18 T cell receptor beta chains sequenced from a single sample in a study of blood T cell repertoires in COVID-19. Generated by immunoSEQ multiplex PCR, the TCRdb table keeps only in-frame clones and is missing some. Here the sample spans 130,000 or so clones, less than 85% being singletons. The sequenced sample was peripheral blood. These TCRs come from a woman in her sixties or seventies with acute or convalescent COVID-19.

The rearrangement links TRBV25-1 to TRBJ1-6, with D possibly being TRBD1 (6 bases). Trimming pared 3 bases from V and 5 bases from J, leaving 8 bases between. CDR1 is MGHDK, CDR2 SYGVNS, per germline. The CDR3 sequence is 14 residues long. CDR3 region: CASSEYRDNSPLHF. The CDR3 DNA reads as TGTGCCAGCAGTGAGTACAGGGATAATTCACCCCTCCACTTT. Looking up the rest from reference TRBV25-1 and TRBJ1-6 gives the full variable domain: EADIYQTPRYLVIGTGKKITLECSQTMGHDKMYWYQQDPGMELHLIHYSYGVNSTEKGDLSSESTVSRIRTEHFPLTLESARPSHTSQYLCASSEYRDNSPLHFGNGTRLTVT.

The V gene is TRBV9, the J gene TRBJ2-2; TRBD2 is a possible D gene (5 bases). Germline CDR1 reads SGDLS; CDR2 reads YYNGEE. The CDR3 runs 13 residues. V was pared by 4 bases and J by 7 bases, with 11 bases between. As DNA, the CDR3 is TGTGCCAGCAGCCCAGTGGACTTCGGGGAGCTGTTTTTT. It translates to CASSPVDFGELFF.

The CDR3 bases are TGTGCCAGCAGTGAAATGGGGACTTATGGCTACACCTTC. Protein sequence: CASSEMGTYGYTF. The rearrangement uses TRBV6-1 and TRBJ1-2; tentative D call: TRBD1 (5 bases). The CDR3 is 13 residues long. The germline gives CDR1 MNHNS, CDR2 SASEGT. The V end was cut by 2 bases, the J end by 5 bases, with 9 bases between.

The chain's CDR3 is CAWSRISPYEKLFF. The CDR3 nucleotides read TGTGCCTGGAGTCGTATCTCCCCCTATGAAAAACTGTTTTTT. The genes are TRBV30 and TRBJ1-4; D not certain. V was shortened by 2 bases and J by 6 bases, with 13 bases between the two germline ends. This CDR3 spans 14 amino acids. Germline CDR1 is GTSNPN and CDR2 is SVGIG (reference sequence).

The chain couples TRBV6-1 to TRBJ2-3; D gene ambiguous. Germline V gives CDR1 MNHNS, CDR2 SASEGT. V was clipped by 2 bases and J by 5 bases, with 17 bases between them. CDR3 length: 16 amino acids. This CDR3 reads CASSEKEHIELDTQYF. The CDR3 nucleotides are TGTGCCAGCAGTGAAAAGGAGCATATCGAGCTAGATACGCAGTATTTT.

This chain joins TRBV18 and TRBJ1-2; TRBD1 matches 9 bases. J gave up 6 bases and V 0 bases, and 14 bases lay outside the gene matches. In germline, CDR1 is KGHSH, CDR2 LQKENI. The CDR3 has 18 amino acids. The CDR3 reads CASSPPYGTGSSSDGYTF. CDR3 bases: TGTGCCAGCTCACCACCGTACGGGACAGGGTCGTCGTCGGATGGCTACACCTTC.

The chain carries TRBV4-1 and TRBJ1-1, with TRBD1 matching over 8 bases. The J segment lost 1 base and the V segment lost 4 bases, leaving 8 bases of the junction unmatched. CDR1 and CDR2 from the germline V gene are MGHRA and YSYEKL. CDR3 length equals 16 residues. CDR3 region: CASSLSGGASNTEAFF. In nucleotides, the CDR3 is TGCGCCAGCAGCCTTTCAGGGGGCGCGTCGAACACTGAAGCTTTCTTT.

The genes are TRBV19 and TRBJ2-1, with TRBD2 as a possible D gene (6 bases). The V gene's germline CDR1 is LNHDA and CDR2 SQIVND (reference sequence). The CDR3 is 15 amino acids. Trimming pared 4 bases from V and 4 bases from J, leaving 14 bases between. CDR3 sequence: CASSTSSATYNEQFF. CDR3 nucleotides: TGTGCCAGTAGTACGTCTAGCGCTACTTACAATGAGCAGTTCTTC.

This rearrangement joins TRBV5-6 to TRBJ1-3, with 7 bases identical to TRBD1. This CDR3 has 17 amino acids. After removal of 0 bases from V and 3 bases from J, the junction contained 9 bases not matched to a gene. Germline CDR1 and CDR2: SGHDT and YYEEEE. The CDR3 DNA is TGTGCCAGCAGCTTGGTAGCCCCAGGGGGGAGTGGAAACACCATATATTTT. Protein: CASSLVAPGGSGNTIYF. The full variable domain, its missing parts supplied by reference TRBV5-6 and TRBJ1-3, is DAGVTQSPTHLIKTRGQQVTLRCSPKSGHDTVSWYQQALGQGPQFIFQYYEEEERQRGNFPDRFSGHQFPNYSSELNVNALLLGDSALYLCASSLVAPGGSGNTIYFGEGSWLTVV.

This rearrangement joins TRBV3-1 (or the pseudogene TRBV3-2) to TRBJ1-5; TRBD1 might be the D (5 bases). Trimming shortened V by 1 base and J by 4 bases, and 11 bases separated the two germline ends. This CDR3 region has 15 residues. The germline V gene encodes CDR1 LGHDT and CDR2 YNNKEL (reference sequence). The CDR3: CASSQGPGGNQPQHF. The DNA of the CDR3 is TGTGCCAGCAGCCAAGGGCCGGGGGGAAATCAGCCCCAGCATTTT.

The chain couples TRBV11-3 to TRBJ1-1, with TRBD1 identical over 9 bases. CDR1 SGHNT and CDR2 YENEEA come from the germline V gene. The CDR3 totals 15 residues. The junction had 5 bases not matched to a gene; V was cut back by 1 base and J by 5 bases. The CDR3 reads CASSLGGQGRTEAFF. The CDR3 DNA is TGTGCCAGCAGCTTAGGGGGACAGGGCCGGACTGAAGCTTTCTTT.

The chain uses TRBV9 and TRBJ1-3, with D uncertain. The V and J ends lost 4 bases and 2 bases respectively, with 10 bases between them. Looked up from germline, CDR1 is SGDLS and CDR2 is YYNGEE. The length of the CDR3 is 14 residues. The CDR3 is CASSSLGTGNTIYF. CDR3 nucleotide sequence: TGTGCCAGCAGCTCCTTGGGCACTGGAAACACCATATATTTT.

The CDR3 bases are TGTGCCAGCAGCTCCCTCGGCGGGGAGCTGTTTTTT. Protein: CASSSLGGELFF. This chain connects TRBV7-7 to TRBJ2-2, with no clear D. This CDR3 has 12 amino acids. Germline V gene sequence: CDR1 SSHAT, CDR2 FNYEAQ (reference sequence). V was shortened by 4 bases and J by 7 bases, with 7 bases between the two germline ends.

In DNA, the CDR3 is TGTGCCAGCAGCTTATTCCAAAACACTGAAGCTTTCTTT. Its translation: CASSLFQNTEAFF. The V gene is TRBV5-4, the J gene TRBJ1-1; D remains unclear. V lost 2 bases, J lost 2 bases, and 7 bases lay in between. Germline CDR1 is SGHNT and CDR2 is YYREEE (reference sequence). The CDR3 runs to 13 residues.

The rearrangement uses TRBV24-1 and TRBJ1-2; unclear D gene. The V gene lost 3 bases and the J gene lost 6 bases, with 7 bases spanning the gap. The CDR3 runs to 12 residues. Germline lookup yields CDR1 KGHDR and CDR2 SFDVKD. DNA for the CDR3: TGTGCCACCAGTGATACAGACCATGGCTACACCTTC. Residues: CATSDTDHGYTF.

The chain combines TRBV5-1 with TRBJ2-2; no definite D call. CDR1 and CDR2 from the germline V gene are SGHRS and YFSETQ. The V end was cut by 10 bases, the J end by 1 base, with 14 bases between. CDR3 length: 14 residues. The chain's CDR3 is CASRQGGNTGELFF. The CDR3 DNA sequence: TGCGCCTCCCGACAAGGTGGGAACACCGGGGAGCTGTTTTTT. The full variable domain, in which reference TRBV5-1 and TRBJ2-2 provide the parts outside the CDR3, is KAGVTQTPRYLIKTRGQQVTLSCSPISGHRSVSWYQQTPGQGLQFLFEYFSETQRNKGNFPGRFSGRQFSNSRSEMNVSTLELGDSALYLCASRQGGNTGELFFGEGSRLTVL.

The chain employs TRBV2 and TRBJ1-2; TRBD1 aligns across 7 bases. This CDR3 has 13 residues. V shed 6 bases, J shed 4 bases, and the junction held 5 bases outside the gene matches. Germline lookup yields CDR1 SNHLY and CDR2 FYNNEI. For the CDR3, the DNA is TGTGCCAGCAGGGGGGACAGCGGCTATGGCTACACCTTC. Its translation: CASRGDSGYGYTF.

The V gene is TRBV6-5, the J gene TRBJ2-1, with D possibly matching TRBD2 (6 bases). The ends were cut back, 7 bases at V and 6 bases at J, with 16 bases in the middle. The germline V gene has CDR1 MNHEY and CDR2 SVGAGI. The CDR3 spans 14 residues. The CDR3 DNA is TGTGCCAGCACATTGGTTGGGGGGTCCAATGAGCAGTTCTTC. Its translation: CASTLVGGSNEQFF.